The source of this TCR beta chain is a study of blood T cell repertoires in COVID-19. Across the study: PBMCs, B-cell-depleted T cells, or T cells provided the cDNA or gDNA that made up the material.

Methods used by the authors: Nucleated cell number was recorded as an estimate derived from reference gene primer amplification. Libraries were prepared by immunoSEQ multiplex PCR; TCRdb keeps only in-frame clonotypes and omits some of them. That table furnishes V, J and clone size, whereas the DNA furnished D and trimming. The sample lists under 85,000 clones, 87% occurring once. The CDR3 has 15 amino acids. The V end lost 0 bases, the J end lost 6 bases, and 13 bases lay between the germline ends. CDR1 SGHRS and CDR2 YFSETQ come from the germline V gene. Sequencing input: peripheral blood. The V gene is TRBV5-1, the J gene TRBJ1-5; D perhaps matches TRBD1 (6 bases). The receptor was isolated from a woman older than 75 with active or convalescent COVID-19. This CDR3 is CASSLEGQGTQPQHF. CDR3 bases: TGCGCCAGCAGCTTGGAAGGCCAGGGGACTCAGCCCCAGCATTTT.